This T cell receptor (beta chain) was observed in a study of T cell responses to AZD1222 COVID-19 vaccine. Across the whole study: Pooling covered second doses at about 4 or about 12 weeks. Study results and caveats: Among those given AZD1222, only 6 or 7 were seropositive at baseline.

TCRdb's copy holds only in-frame clones and misses some; the assay was immunoSEQ multiplex PCR. The data hold some 89,000 clones, with about 88% observed a single time. Concerning this clone: Its target is unknown. Sequence at one end of the junction differs from germline and may be a read error.

There are 15 residues in the CDR3. The germline gives CDR1 MNHEY, CDR2 SVGAGI. This receptor was obtained from an adult in good health. V and J are TRBV6-5 and TRBJ2-2; D perhaps matches TRBD2 (5 bases). This specimen consisted of peripheral blood, obtained on day 0 of AZD1222 vaccination. The CDR3 sequence is CASSHSASSVGELFF. CDR3 sequence (DNA): TGTGCCAGCAGTCACTCGGCTAGCTCGGTCGGGGAGCTGTTTTTT.